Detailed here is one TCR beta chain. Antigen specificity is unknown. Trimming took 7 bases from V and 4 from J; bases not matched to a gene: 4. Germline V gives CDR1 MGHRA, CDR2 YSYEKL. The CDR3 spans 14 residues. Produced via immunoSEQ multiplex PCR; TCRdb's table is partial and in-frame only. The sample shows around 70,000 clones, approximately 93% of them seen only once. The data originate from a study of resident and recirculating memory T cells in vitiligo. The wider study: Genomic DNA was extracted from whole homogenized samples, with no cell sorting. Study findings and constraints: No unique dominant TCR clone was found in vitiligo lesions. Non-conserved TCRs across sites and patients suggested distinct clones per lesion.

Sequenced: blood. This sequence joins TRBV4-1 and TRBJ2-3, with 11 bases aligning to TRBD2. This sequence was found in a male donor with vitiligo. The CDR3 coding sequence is TGCGCCAGCACCGGACTAGCGGGCGCAGATACGCAGTATTTT. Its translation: CASTGLAGADTQYF.